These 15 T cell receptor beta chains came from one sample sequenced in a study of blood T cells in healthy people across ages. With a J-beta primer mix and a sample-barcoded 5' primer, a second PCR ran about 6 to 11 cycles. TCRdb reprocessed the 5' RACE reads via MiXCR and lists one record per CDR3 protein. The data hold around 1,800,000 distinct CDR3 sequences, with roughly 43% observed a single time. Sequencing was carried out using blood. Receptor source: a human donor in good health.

CDR3 nucleotides: TGCGCCAGCAGCTTGGAAGTAGGGGACTATGGCTACACCTTC. Its translation: CASSLEVGDYGYTF. This chain connects TRBV5-1 to TRBJ1-2, with a possible D match to TRBD1 (5 bases). This CDR3 contains 14 residues. The V gene lost 0 bases and the J gene lost 3 bases, with 9 bases spanning the gap. CDR1 SGHRS and CDR2 YFSETQ come from the germline V gene.

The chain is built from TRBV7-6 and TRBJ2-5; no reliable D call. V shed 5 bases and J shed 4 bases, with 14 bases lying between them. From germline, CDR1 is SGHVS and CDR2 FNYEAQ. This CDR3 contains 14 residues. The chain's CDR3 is CASSVSTPRETQYF. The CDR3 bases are TGTGCCAGCAGCGTGAGCACTCCCAGAGAGACCCAGTACTTC.

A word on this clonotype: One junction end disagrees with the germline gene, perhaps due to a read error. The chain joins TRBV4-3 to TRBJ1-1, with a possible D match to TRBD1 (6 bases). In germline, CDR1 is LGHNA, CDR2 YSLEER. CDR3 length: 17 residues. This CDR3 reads CAGSQEAAGARNTEAFF. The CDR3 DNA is TGCGCCGGCAGCCAAGAGGCGGCAGGGGCGAGGAACACTGAAGCTTTCTTT.

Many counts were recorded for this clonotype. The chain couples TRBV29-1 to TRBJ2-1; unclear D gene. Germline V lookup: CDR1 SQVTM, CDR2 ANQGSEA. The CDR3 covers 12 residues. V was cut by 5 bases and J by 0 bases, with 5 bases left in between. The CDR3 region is CSVPTSYNEQFF. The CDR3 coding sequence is TGCAGCGTTCCTACCTCCTACAATGAGCAGTTCTTC.

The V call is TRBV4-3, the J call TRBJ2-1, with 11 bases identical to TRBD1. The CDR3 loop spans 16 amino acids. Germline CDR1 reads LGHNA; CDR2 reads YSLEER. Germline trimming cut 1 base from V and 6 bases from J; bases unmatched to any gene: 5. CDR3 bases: TGCGCCAGCAGCCAAGGGTTAGGGACAGGGGGCAATGAGCAGTTCTTC. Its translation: CASSQGLGTGGNEQFF.

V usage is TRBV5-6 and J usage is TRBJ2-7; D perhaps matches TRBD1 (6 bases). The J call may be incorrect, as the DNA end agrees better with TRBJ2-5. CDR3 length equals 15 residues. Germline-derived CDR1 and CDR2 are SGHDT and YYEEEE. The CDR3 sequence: CASSFGGTLGETQYF. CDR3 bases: TGTGCCAGCAGCTTCGGTGGGACACTCGGAGAGACCCAGTACTTC.

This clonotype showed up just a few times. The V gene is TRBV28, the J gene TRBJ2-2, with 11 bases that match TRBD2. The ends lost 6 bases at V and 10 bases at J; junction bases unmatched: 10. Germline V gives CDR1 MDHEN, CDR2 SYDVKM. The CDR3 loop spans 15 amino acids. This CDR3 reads CASRNSGGVPEELFF. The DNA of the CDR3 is TGTGCCAGCAGAAATAGCGGGGGGGTCCCTGAGGAGCTGTTTTTT.

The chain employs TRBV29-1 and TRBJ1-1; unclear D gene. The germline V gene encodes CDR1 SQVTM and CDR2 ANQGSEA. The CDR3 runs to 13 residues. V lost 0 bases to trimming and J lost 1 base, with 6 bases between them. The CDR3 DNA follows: TGCAGCGTTGAAGAACAGTCGAACACTGAAGCTTTCTTT. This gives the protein CSVEEQSNTEAFF.

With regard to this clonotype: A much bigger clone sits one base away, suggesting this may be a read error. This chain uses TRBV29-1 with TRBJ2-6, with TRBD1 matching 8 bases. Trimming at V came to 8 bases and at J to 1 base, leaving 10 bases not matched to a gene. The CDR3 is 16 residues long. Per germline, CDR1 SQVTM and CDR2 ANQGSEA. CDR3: CSTDAGGKSGANVLTF. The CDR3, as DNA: TGCAGCACCGACGCAGGGGGCAAATCTGGGGCCAACGTCCTGACTTTC.

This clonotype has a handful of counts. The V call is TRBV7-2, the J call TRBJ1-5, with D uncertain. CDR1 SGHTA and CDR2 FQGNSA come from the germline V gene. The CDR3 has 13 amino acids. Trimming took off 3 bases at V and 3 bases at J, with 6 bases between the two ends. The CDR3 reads CASSFRVNQPQHF. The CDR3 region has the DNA TGTGCCAGCAGCTTCAGAGTCAATCAGCCCCAGCATTTT.

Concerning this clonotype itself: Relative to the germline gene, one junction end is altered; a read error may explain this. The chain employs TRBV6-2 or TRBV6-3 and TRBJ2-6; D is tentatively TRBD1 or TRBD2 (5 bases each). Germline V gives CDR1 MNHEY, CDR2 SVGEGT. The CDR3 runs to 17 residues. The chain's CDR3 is CASSSGTKGSGANVPTF. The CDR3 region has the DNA TGTGCCAGCAGTTCAGGGACGAAGGGCTCTGGGGCCAACGTCCCGACTTTC.

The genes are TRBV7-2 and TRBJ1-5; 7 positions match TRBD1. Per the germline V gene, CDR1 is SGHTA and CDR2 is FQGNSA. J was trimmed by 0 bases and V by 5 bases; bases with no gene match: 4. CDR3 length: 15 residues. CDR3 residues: CASSVGTDSNQPQHF. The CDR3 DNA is TGTGCCAGCAGCGTCGGGACAGATAGCAATCAGCCCCAGCATTTT.

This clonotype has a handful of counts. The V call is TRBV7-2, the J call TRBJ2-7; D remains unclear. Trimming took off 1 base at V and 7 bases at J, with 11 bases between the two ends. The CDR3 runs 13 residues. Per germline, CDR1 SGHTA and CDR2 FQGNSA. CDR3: CASSLVPRTEQYF. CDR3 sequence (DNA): TGTGCCAGCAGCTTAGTCCCCCGAACAGAGCAGTACTTC.

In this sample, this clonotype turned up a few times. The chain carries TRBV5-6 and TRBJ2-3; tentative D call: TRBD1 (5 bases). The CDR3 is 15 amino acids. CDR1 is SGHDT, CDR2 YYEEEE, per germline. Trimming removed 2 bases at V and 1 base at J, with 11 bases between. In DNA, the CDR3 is TGTGCCAGCAGCTTTCAGGGATGGGGCACAGATACGCAGTATTTT. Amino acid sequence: CASSFQGWGTDTQYF.

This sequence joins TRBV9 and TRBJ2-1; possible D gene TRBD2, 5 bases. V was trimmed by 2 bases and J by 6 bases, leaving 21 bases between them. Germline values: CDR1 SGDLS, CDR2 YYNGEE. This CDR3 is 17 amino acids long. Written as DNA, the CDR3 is TGTGCCAGCAGCGTTACGAGTGCGCTACCAGGAGGCAATGAGCAGTTCTTC. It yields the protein CASSVTSALPGGNEQFF.